The clone carrying this T cell receptor (beta chain) was seen repeatedly, ten times or more. Its target is unknown. The sample belongs to a study of metastatic and nonmetastatic thyroid tumors. Across the study: Where malignant and benign thyroid patients were concerned, repertoires were compared across blood and tumor or nodule tissue. Study results and limitations: Within blood and tumor, benign nodules reportedly had significantly lower TCR beta diversity than malignant thyroid tumors did.

Until they underwent thyroid surgery, no patient had received any treatment. Trimming took 7 bases from V and 2 from J; bases not matched to a gene: 4. Germline-derived CDR1 and CDR2 are SNHLY and FYNNEI. This CDR3 has 13 amino acids. In the study's own analysis: Differences in CDR3 between clinicopathological groups were drawn on to build a classifier intended to discriminate distant-metastatic papillary thyroid cancer patients. MiXCR reprocessed the PCR reads for TCRdb. The V and J calls follow TCRdb's processing rather than the paper's. The sample comprises about 40,000 clones, roughly an eighth of which are singletons, and 20% to 25% rests with the top ten.

The sequence derives from a female donor with papillary thyroid cancer or a benign thyroid nodule (not recorded which). Some clones in this sample may be carry-over from other donors' samples. Sample: blood. This chain joins TRBV2 and TRBJ2-7; 8 bases are a match to TRBD2. CDR3 DNA: TGTGCCAGCAACGTAGCGGGACCCTACGAGCAGTACTTC. Protein product: CASNVAGPYEQYF. The full variable domain, completed using reference TRBV2 and TRBJ2-7, is EPEVTQTPSHQVTQMGQEVILRCVPISNHLYFYWYRQILGQKVEFLVSFYNNEISEKSEIFDDQFSVERPDGSNFTLKIRSTKLEDSAMYFCASNVAGPYEQYFGPGTRLTVT.